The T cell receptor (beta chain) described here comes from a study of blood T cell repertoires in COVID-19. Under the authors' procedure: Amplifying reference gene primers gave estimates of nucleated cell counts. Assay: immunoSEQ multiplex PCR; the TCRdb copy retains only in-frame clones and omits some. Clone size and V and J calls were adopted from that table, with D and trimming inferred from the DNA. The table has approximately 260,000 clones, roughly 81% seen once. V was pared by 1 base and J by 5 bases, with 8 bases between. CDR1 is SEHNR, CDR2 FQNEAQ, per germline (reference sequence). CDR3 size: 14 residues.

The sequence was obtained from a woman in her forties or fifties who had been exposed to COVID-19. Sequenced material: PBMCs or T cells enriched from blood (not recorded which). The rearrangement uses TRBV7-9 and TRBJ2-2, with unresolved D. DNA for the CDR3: TGTGCCAGCAGCTTAGGAGCGTCTACCGGGGAGCTGTTTTTT. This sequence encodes CASSLGASTGELFF. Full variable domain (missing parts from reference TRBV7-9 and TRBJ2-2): DTGVSQNPRHKITKRGQNVTFRCDPISEHNRLYWYRQTLGQGPEFLTYFQNEAQLEKSRLLSDRFSAERPKGSFSTLEIQRTEQGDSAMYLCASSLGASTGELFFGEGSRLTVL.